These 7 T cell receptor beta chains were all obtained from the same sample, sequenced in a study of blood T cell repertoires in COVID-19. The protocol was immunoSEQ multiplex PCR, while the TCRdb copy is restricted to in-frame clones and leaves out a portion. Here the sample spans roughly 180,000 clones, 94% being singletons. Material: peripheral blood. The receptors derive from a man younger than 45 with COVID-19, enrolled during active disease.

The J gene is TRBJ1-2, the V gene TRBV5-6; 9 bases line up with TRBD1. V shed 3 bases, J shed 7 bases, and the junction held 13 bases outside the gene matches. The CDR3 sequence is 16 residues long. Germline lookup yields CDR1 SGHDT and CDR2 YYEEEE. The CDR3 spells CASSSLSRDRAGGYTF. The CDR3 nucleotides are TGTGCCAGCAGCTCCTTGTCCCGGGACAGGGCAGGTGGCTACACCTTC.

The genes are TRBV21-1 and TRBJ2-3; the table's D call TRBD2 went unverified against the DNA. TRBV21-1 counts as a pseudogene. The CDR3 consists of 15 residues. Written as DNA, the CDR3 is TGTGCCAGCAGCAAAGACGGGGTCCTCACAGATACGCAGTATTTT. This encodes CASSKDGVLTDTQYF.

This chain connects TRBV12-3 or TRBV12-4 to TRBJ1-2, with 7 bases lining up with TRBD1. The CDR3 totals 13 residues. The V and J ends lost 7 bases and 4 bases, in that order; junction bases with no gene match: 6. CDR3 sequence (DNA): TGTGCCAGCAACCGGGACAGACCCTATGGCTACACCTTC. This encodes CASNRDRPYGYTF.

V and J are TRBV30 and TRBJ1-1, with 9 nucleotides matching TRBD1. V shed 7 bases and J 6 bases; nucleotides not matched to a gene: 6. Germline CDR1 is GTSNPN and CDR2 is SVGIG (reference sequence). The CDR3 is 12 residues long. CDR3 DNA: TGTGCCTCCAAGACAGGGGGGGCTGAAGCTTTCTTT. It is translated as CASKTGGAEAFF.

The chain joins TRBV7-9 to TRBJ1-4; 9 bases map to TRBD1. J gave up 8 bases and V 4 bases, and 14 bases lay outside the gene matches. CDR1 and CDR2 (germline): SEHNR, FQNEAQ (reference sequence). The CDR3 length is 17 residues. CDR3 in DNA: TGTGCCAGCAGCTCCCGCCCGTCGGACAGGGGTTTCGAAAAACTGTTTTTT. It translates to CASSSRPSDRGFEKLFF.

CDR3 coding DNA: TGTGCCAGCAGCCCACTCAGGGTAACCTATGGCTACACCTTC. It specifies CASSPLRVTYGYTF. The chain joins TRBV6-4 to TRBJ1-2; D may be TRBD1 (5 bases). The V end lost 6 bases, the J end lost 4 bases, and 15 bases lay between the germline ends. Germline CDR1 reads MRHNA; CDR2 reads SNTAGT. The CDR3 is 14 residues long.

The chain combines TRBV11-1 with TRBJ2-7, with no clear D. CDR1 and CDR2 (germline): SGHAT, FQDESV (reference sequence). CDR3 length: 14 residues. The V gene lost 5 bases and the J gene lost 5 bases, with 16 bases spanning the gap. CDR3 nucleotide sequence: TGTGCCAGCAGCCCGTCCGTCGAGCATGACGAGCAGTACTTC. Residues: CASSPSVEHDEQYF.